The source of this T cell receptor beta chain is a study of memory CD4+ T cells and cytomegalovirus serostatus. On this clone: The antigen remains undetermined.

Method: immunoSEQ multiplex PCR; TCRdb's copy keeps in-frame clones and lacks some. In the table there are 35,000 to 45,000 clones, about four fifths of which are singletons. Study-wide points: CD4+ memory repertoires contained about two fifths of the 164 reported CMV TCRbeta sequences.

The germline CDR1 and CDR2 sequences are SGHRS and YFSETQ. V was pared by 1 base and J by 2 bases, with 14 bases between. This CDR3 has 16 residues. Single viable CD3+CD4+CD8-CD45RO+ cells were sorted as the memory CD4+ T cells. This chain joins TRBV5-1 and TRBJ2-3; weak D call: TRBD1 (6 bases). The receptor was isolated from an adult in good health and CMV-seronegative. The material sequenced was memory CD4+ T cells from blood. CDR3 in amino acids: CASSLTGGHDTDTQYF. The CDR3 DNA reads TGCGCCAGCAGCTTGACTGGGGGACACGACACAGATACGCAGTATTTT. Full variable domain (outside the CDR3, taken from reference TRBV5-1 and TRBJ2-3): KAGVTQTPRYLIKTRGQQVTLSCSPISGHRSVSWYQQTPGQGLQFLFEYFSETQRNKGNFPGRFSGRQFSNSRSEMNVSTLELGDSALYLCASSLTGGHDTDTQYFGPGTRLTVL.